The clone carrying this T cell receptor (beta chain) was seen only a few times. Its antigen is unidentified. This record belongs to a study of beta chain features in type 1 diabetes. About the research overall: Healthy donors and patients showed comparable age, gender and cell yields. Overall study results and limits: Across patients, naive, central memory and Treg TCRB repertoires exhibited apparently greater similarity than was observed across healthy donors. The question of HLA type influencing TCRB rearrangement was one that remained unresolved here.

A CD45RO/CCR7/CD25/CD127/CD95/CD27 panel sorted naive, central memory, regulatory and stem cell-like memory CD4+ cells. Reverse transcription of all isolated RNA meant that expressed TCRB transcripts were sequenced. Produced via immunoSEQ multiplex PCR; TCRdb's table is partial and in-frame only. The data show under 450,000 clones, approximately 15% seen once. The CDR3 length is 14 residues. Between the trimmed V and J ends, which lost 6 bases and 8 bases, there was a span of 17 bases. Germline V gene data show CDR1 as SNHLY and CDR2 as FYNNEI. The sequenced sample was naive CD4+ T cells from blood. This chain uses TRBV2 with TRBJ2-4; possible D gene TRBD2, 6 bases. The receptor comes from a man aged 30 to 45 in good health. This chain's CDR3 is CASRVSGLSHIQYF. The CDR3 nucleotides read TGTGCCAGCAGAGTAAGCGGGCTGAGCCACATTCAGTACTTC.